This is a list of T cell receptor beta chains from one sample in a study of T cells after yellow fever vaccination. MiXCR, run by TCRdb on the 5' RACE reads, gives a single entry per CDR3 protein. The sample contains over 300,000 distinct CDR3 sequences, 3% to 4.5% of which appear only once. Sequenced here: PBMCs, sampled on the day of the yellow fever booster vaccination. The receptors shown here come from a man aged 18 to 30 who received the YFV17D yellow fever vaccine. Both conserved end residues are part of each CDR3. D genes are given only for firm matches. The size field is filled for only some rows; it gives once, few, many or a size class.

V gene	J gene	D gene	clone size	CDR3 protein	CDR3 DNA
TRBV6-1	TRBJ2-3	TRBD1	.	CASSYRDRITDTQYF	TGTGCCAGCAGTTACCGGGACAGGATTACAGATACGCAGTATTTT
TRBV4-1	TRBJ2-3	TRBD1	few	CASSPAGTGMTDTQYF	TGCGCCAGCAGCCCAGCAGGGACAGGGATGACAGATACGCAGTATTTT
TRBV19	TRBJ2-5	.	many	CASSPGLSHGETQYF	TGTGCCAGTAGTCCAGGACTAAGCCATGGGGAGACCCAGTACTTC
TRBV18	TRBJ1-1	.	.	CASSLNEDSSNTEAFF	TGTGCCAGCTCACTTAATGAGGACAGCTCGAACACTGAAGCTTTCTTT
TRBV12-3/TRBV12-4	TRBJ2-5	.	.	CASSLGIVQETQYF	TGTGCCAGCAGTTTGGGGATAGTGCAAGAGACCCAGTACTTC
TRBV6-5	TRBJ2-7	.	many	CASRAGLSYEQYF	TGTGCCAGCAGGGCGGGCCTCTCCTACGAGCAGTACTTC
TRBV5-1	TRBJ1-1	TRBD1	few	CASSFEPGQLNTEAFF	TGCGCCAGCAGCTTCGAACCGGGACAGCTGAACACTGAAGCTTTCTTT
TRBV19	TRBJ1-2	TRBD1	.	CASSPLTGANYGYTF	TGTGCCAGTAGTCCTCTGACAGGGGCTAACTATGGCTACACCTTC
TRBV18	TRBJ1-5	.	many	CASSPQGQTQPQHF	TGTGCCAGCTCACCCCAGGGTCAAACTCAGCCCCAGCATTTT
TRBV12-3/TRBV12-4	TRBJ2-3	.	many	CASRLEADTQYF	TGTGCCAGCAGACTTGAAGCGGATACGCAGTATTTT
TRBV7-2	TRBJ2-1	.	many	CASISGRSSYNEQFF	TGTGCCAGTATCTCGGGGCGCAGCTCCTACAATGAGCAGTTCTTC
TRBV4-3	TRBJ2-5	TRBD2	few	CAAGLAGAETQYF	TGCGCCGCCGGACTAGCGGGGGCTGAGACCCAGTACTTC
TRBV3-1	TRBJ1-2	TRBD1	many	CASSRGQGFHYGYTF	TGTGCCAGCAGCCGCGGACAGGGCTTTCACTATGGCTACACCTTC
TRBV9	TRBJ2-3	.	once	CACSPRLDTQYF	TGTGCCTGCAGCCCCCGGTTGGATACGCAGTATTTT
TRBV5-1	TRBJ2-3	TRBD2	many	CASSSGLAGTLTDTQYF	TGCGCCAGCAGCTCGGGACTAGCGGGGACCCTCACAGATACGCAGTATTTT
TRBV12-3/TRBV12-4	TRBJ1-1	.	many	CASSLTGTTEAFF	TGTGCCAGCAGCCTAACAGGGACCACTGAAGCTTTCTTT
TRBV3-1	TRBJ1-1	TRBD1	many	CASSQDRGCCEAFF	TGTGCCAGCAGCCAAGACAGGGGGTGTTGTGAAGCTTTCTTT
TRBV7-8	TRBJ2-3	.	many	CASSSGAADTQYF	TGTGCCAGCAGCTCCGGGGCGGCAGATACGCAGTATTTT
TRBV12-3/TRBV12-4	TRBJ2-3	.	many	CASSLAPDTQYF	TGTGCCAGCAGCTTAGCCCCAGATACGCAGTATTTT
TRBV20-1	TRBJ2-1	TRBD1	many	CSAEGQVHNEQFF	TGCAGTGCTGAGGGACAGGTCCACAATGAGCAGTTCTTC
TRBV4-1	TRBJ2-2	.	.	CASSQANLVSTGELFF	TGCGCCAGCAGCCAAGCCAACTTAGTCTCCACCGGGGAGCTGTTTTTT
TRBV7-2	TRBJ2-5	.	medium-sized	CASSLWDTGPLETQYF	TGTGCCAGCAGCTTATGGGATACTGGCCCCCTAGAGACCCAGTACTTC
TRBV12-3/TRBV12-4	TRBJ2-7	.	few	CASSGGRGKSSYEQYF	TGTGCCAGCAGTGGGGGTAGAGGGAAGAGCTCCTACGAGCAGTACTTC
TRBV6-5	TRBJ1-3	.	.	CASTSGQTGNTIYF	TGTGCCAGCACCAGTGGACAGACTGGAAACACCATATATTTT
TRBV7-3	TRBJ2-3	.	many	CASSRDGMGTDTQYF	TGTGCCAGCAGCCGTGACGGGATGGGTACAGATACGCAGTATTTT
TRBV2	TRBJ2-1	.	few	CASSDRSAAYNEQFF	TGTGCCAGCAGTGACCGCAGCGCAGCCTACAATGAGCAGTTCTTC
TRBV4-3	TRBJ2-3	.	many	CASSQGRTADTQYF	TGCGCCAGCAGCCAAGGGAGGACCGCAGATACGCAGTATTTT
TRBV28	TRBJ1-5	.	few	CASSLGGARNQPQHF	TGTGCCAGCAGTTTAGGAGGGGCCCGTAATCAGCCCCAGCATTTT
TRBV7-2	TRBJ2-7	.	.	CASSPAAGYEQYF	TGTGCCAGCAGCCCAGCGGCGGGGTACGAGCAGTACTTC
TRBV29-1	TRBJ2-1	.	many	CSVEVQEGRGNEQFF	TGCAGCGTTGAAGTTCAGGAGGGGAGGGGGAATGAGCAGTTCTTC
TRBV5-4	TRBJ2-3	.	few	CASSLDRNTRTDTQYF	TGTGCCAGCAGCTTGGACAGGAATACCCGCACAGATACGCAGTATTTT
TRBV27	TRBJ1-6	TRBD1	many	CASSVTGWDSPLHF	TGTGCCAGCAGTGTGACAGGGTGGGATTCACCCCTCCACTTT
TRBV5-5	TRBJ2-4	.	many	CASSFGSVAKNIQYF	TGTGCCAGCAGCTTCGGATCCGTGGCCAAAAACATTCAGTACTTC
TRBV5-1	TRBJ1-2	.	many	CASSFSGDYGYTF	TGCGCCAGCAGCTTTTCAGGGGACTATGGCTACACCTTC
TRBV23-1	TRBJ2-5	.	many	CALAGSAQETQYF	TGCGCCCTCGCAGGGAGCGCGCAAGAGACCCAGTACTTC
TRBV5-5	TRBJ1-2	.	.	CASSLGTYGYTF	TGTGCCAGCAGCTTAGGGACCTATGGCTACACCTTC
TRBV11-2	TRBJ2-2	TRBD1	many	CASSRNRGPGELFF	TGTGCCAGCAGCCGGAACAGGGGTCCCGGGGAGCTGTTTTTT
TRBV20-1	TRBJ2-4	TRBD2	.	CSASSGGLGDIQYF	TGCAGTGCGTCTAGCGGGGGGTTGGGAGACATTCAGTACTTC
TRBV29-1	TRBJ2-7	.	.	CSVARDRLYEQYF	TGCAGCGTAGCCCGAGACAGGCTATACGAGCAGTACTTC
TRBV7-8	TRBJ2-3	.	few	CASSLAHQGSTDTQYF	TGTGCCAGCAGCTTAGCCCATCAGGGGAGCACAGATACGCAGTATTTT
TRBV5-1	TRBJ2-2	.	many	CASSLNGLANTGELFF	TGCGCCAGCAGCTTGAACGGGCTGGCGAACACCGGGGAGCTGTTTTTT
TRBV7-2	TRBJ1-6	TRBD1	many	CASAGQAYNSPLHF	TGTGCCAGCGCCGGACAGGCCTATAATTCACCCCTCCACTTT
TRBV10-3	TRBJ1-6	.	few	CASRGALEYNSPLHF	TGTGCCTCAAGGGGGGCTCTTGAGTATAATTCACCCCTCCACTTT
TRBV24-1	TRBJ2-7	.	.	CATSDPPRDEQYF	TGTGCCACCAGTGATCCCCCCAGGGACGAGCAGTACTTC
TRBV28	TRBJ1-2	.	few	CASRGTENYGYTF	TGTGCCAGCAGAGGTACAGAAAACTATGGCTACACCTTC
TRBV4-2	TRBJ1-3	.	many	CASSQDFKSWGTYGNTIYF	TGTGCCAGCAGCCAAGATTTTAAGAGTTGGGGGACGTACGGAAACACCATATATTTT
TRBV7-9	TRBJ2-7	TRBD2	few	CASRQNGGGTTYEQYF	TGTGCCAGCAGACAGAACGGCGGGGGGACCACCTACGAGCAGTACTTC
TRBV11-3	TRBJ2-4	.	few	CASSLGAGNIQYF	TGTGCCAGCAGCTTAGGGGCAGGAAACATTCAGTACTTC
TRBV7-9	TRBJ2-3	.	.	CASSLFIRTDTQYF	TGTGCCAGCAGCTTATTCATTCGCACAGATACGCAGTATTTT
TRBV18	TRBJ2-1	TRBD2	.	CASSPGLAGSHEQFF	TGTGCCAGCTCACCGGGACTAGCAGGGAGCCATGAGCAGTTCTTC
TRBV5-5	TRBJ1-4	.	many	CASSSREPNEKLFF	TGTGCCAGCAGCTCCCGGGAGCCCAATGAAAAACTGTTTTTT
TRBV20-1	TRBJ1-2	.	many	CSARDGSRTFGYTF	TGCAGTGCTAGAGACGGCAGCAGAACGTTTGGCTACACCTTC
TRBV27	TRBJ2-1	TRBD2	many	CASSLLGTSSYEQFF	TGTGCCAGCAGTTTATTGGGGACTAGCAGCTATGAGCAGTTCTTC
TRBV11-2	TRBJ2-1	TRBD2	few	CASSLVLAGGEQFF	TGTGCCAGCAGCTTAGTCCTAGCGGGGGGGGAGCAGTTCTTC
TRBV7-3	TRBJ2-1	TRBD1	.	CASSSGQDGDEQFF	TGTGCCAGCAGCTCGGGACAGGACGGCGATGAGCAGTTCTTC
TRBV27	TRBJ2-7	.	many	CASMETQGSYEQYF	TGTGCCAGCATGGAAACCCAGGGTTCCTACGAGCAGTACTTC
TRBV2	TRBJ2-5	TRBD2	many	CASSAGLAFDSETQYF	TGTGCCAGCAGTGCGGGACTAGCTTTCGATTCGGAGACCCAGTACTTC